The sequence of this T cell receptor beta chain was determined in a study of vaccination and CD4 T cells after COVID-19. This clonotype has more than one count but fewer than ten. Antigen specificity is unknown. The J segment lost 4 bases and the V segment lost 2 bases, leaving 7 bases of the junction unmatched. CDR3 size: 16 residues. CDR1 is MNHEY and CDR2 is SVGEGT in the germline V gene. Sample treatment: approximately nine-day PBMC culture with coronavirus spike peptide pools or control peptides (ViraFEST assay). With the Oncomine TCR Beta short-read assay, DNA from cultured CD4+ T cells was sequenced. TCRdb itself ran the PCR reads through MiXCR, one entry per CDR3 protein. The sample comprises about 22,000 distinct CDR3 sequences, roughly 34% of which are singletons, and roughly 5% rests with the top ten.

Sequencing was performed on CD4+ T cells from blood, cultured in vitro, taken before SARS-CoV-2 vaccination. The origin of this receptor is a human donor who had recovered from COVID-19. This rearrangement joins TRBV6-2 or TRBV6-3 to TRBJ1-5, with 8 bases matching TRBD1. The CDR3 DNA reads TGTGCCAGCAGTTACCACGGGACAGGATTGAATCAGCCCCAGCATTTT. Translating gives CASSYHGTGLNQPQHF.